A single TCR beta chain is shown here with its context. This clonotype was seen a few times. Its specific antigen is unknown. Base qualities are missing; no much larger clone stands one base away. The sample originates from a study of human T cells and chemical hapten exposure (dated by TCRdb to 2020 to 2022). Looking at the study overall: For sensitization, 2% DPC in acetone was applied to an approximately 2 cm by approximately 2 cm area of upper inner arm skin. Patch testing was done on the upper back using Finn chambers containing 0.01% DPC, and results were scored after 6 days according to International Contact Dermatitis Research Group standards. Twenty-nine alopecia patients gave blood for TCR sequencing at one to four time points (pre-sensitization, 2, 6 and 24 weeks). Blood was sampled from patients pre-sensitization (week 0) and at 2, 6 and about 24 weeks after DPC sensitization. Alopecia areata with under or over 50% scalp involvement, alopecia totalis and alopecia universalis were represented in the patient cohort, which was mostly female. In alopecia patients, the study followed how the peripheral blood TCR repertoire changed in vivo over primary and secondary sensitization to diphenylcyclopropenone (DPC), a hapten. Libraries were pooled for sequencing, and variation in per-sample TCR yields was attributed mainly to small differences in library volumes within the pool. Weekly therapeutic DPC doses were additionally applied to the scalp of patients throughout the roughly 23-week study period.

Sample time point, as interpreted from the label and publication: pre-sensitization, week 0. What the treatment or condition label conveys for this sample: therapeutic diphenylcyclopropenone sensitization with weekly scalp DPC. At every patch-test visit, the blood draw took place before the patch test was put on. Patients were considered eligible if aged 18 to 70, diagnosed with alopecia and deemed suitable for DPC therapy, and patients were excluded if pregnant. Total RNA was extracted from unfractionated whole blood collected in Tempus Blood RNA tubes. Receptor libraries were prepared by RACE. TCRdb shows the sequencer as NextSeq 500. Library preparation attached unique molecular identifiers to individual cDNA molecules for quantitative, reproducible TCR counting. For every blood RNA sample, sequencing covered both the TCR alpha and TCR beta chains. In the original analysis: A median of roughly 100,000 TCRs per sample was observed, with a range of about 20,000 to 750,000. The Decombinator software suite was used to annotate the V, J and CDR3 of the TCR reads. For PS versus PT1 abundance plots, all samples were subsampled to the same number of TCRs (28,000). TCRs were defined as expanded if absent before sensitization and observed at least eight times at the 2-week time point. TCRdb reanalyzed the raw reads on its own, using fastp at Q25 for trimming and MiXCR for clone calling, and kept in-frame beta chains. Duplicate CDR3 protein sequences are folded into a single record with the most common DNA and genes. TCRdb's processing, not the study's, gives the V and J calls here. The sample table shows over 55,000 distinct CDR3 sequences, and more than 8% are seen once. 9.6% of the sample rests with the top ten.

Study-level results and caveats: Repeated subsampling changed both the strength of the expansion versus patch-test correlation and the threshold at which that correlation became significant. Compared with pre-sensitization or healthy control sets, expanded TCRs formed significantly more large CDR3 similarity clusters, which is consistent with antigen-driven responses. All patients had alopecia, a presumed autoimmune disease, so their immune response might differ from that of healthy individuals. Patch test score correlated positively with the number of PT1 expanded TCRs, reaching significance at thresholds 8, 16 and 32 but not at 4. The number of TCRs above 1 in 1000 frequency did not change with DPC sensitization; there was no evidence of global repertoire structure alterations.

The CDR3 spans 15 residues, from the cysteine through the phenylalanine. Just the 45-base CDR3 DNA is kept, in frame starting at base 1. For CDR1 and CDR2, the germline V gene lists SGHTA and FQGNSA. Relative to germline, V is missing 1 base and J is missing 4 bases, with 1 base of the junction outside any gene match. The receptor comes from a man aged 35 to 55 with alopecia areata. Some clones in this sample may be carry-over from other donors' samples. The sample was whole blood, taken in connection with sensitization to the hapten diphenylcyclopropenone (DPC). The chain is made from TRBV7-2 and TRBJ1-5, and TRBD1 matches 10 of the central bases. DNA sequence: TGTGCCAGCAGCTTAGGACAGGGGGCTAATCAGCCCCAGCATTTT. It is translated as CASSLGQGANQPQHF.